A single sample gave rise to the 20 T cell receptor beta chains below, sequenced in a study of CD8 T cells in ankylosing spondylitis. TCRdb reanalysed the 5' RACE reads using MiXCR and keeps one entry per CDR3 protein. The data contain fewer than 400,000 distinct CDR3 sequences, roughly 14% of them singletons. Sequenced sample: blood, either unsorted or a sorted T cell fraction (not recorded which). The receptors stem from a male donor with ankylosing spondylitis or in good health (not recorded which).

The rearrangement joins TRBV20-1 to TRBJ1-5; D is undetermined. This CDR3 is built from 14 residues. CDR1 and CDR2 (germline): DFQATT, SNEGSKA (reference sequence). Between the trimmed V and J ends, which lost 0 bases and 5 bases, there was a span of 11 bases. The DNA of the CDR3 is TGCAGTGCTAGAGATCGACGTTACGATCAGCCCCAGCATTTT. Translated: CSARDRRYDQPQHF.

This rearrangement joins TRBV20-1 to TRBJ2-1; 7 nucleotides align to TRBD2. Per germline, CDR1 DFQATT and CDR2 SNEGSKA (reference sequence). J gave up 9 bases and V 1 base, and 9 bases lay outside the gene matches. This CDR3 has 14 residues. The DNA of the CDR3 is TGCAGTGCTAGAGTGGCGGGAGTTTTGAGTGAGCAGTTCTTC. Protein: CSARVAGVLSEQFF.

The rearrangement uses TRBV11-2 and TRBJ2-7; no firm D call. The CDR3 covers 12 residues. V was trimmed by 0 bases and J by 3 bases, leaving 3 bases between them. Germline V gene lookup returns CDR1 SGHAT and CDR2 FQNNGV. The CDR3, as DNA: TGTGCCAGCAGCTTAGATCTCTACGAGCAGTACTTC. Its translation: CASSLDLYEQYF.

Only a few counts were recorded for this clonotype. V and J are TRBV25-1 and TRBJ2-2; 9 bases fit TRBD1. J gave up 5 bases and V 6 bases, and 4 bases lay outside the gene matches. The CDR3 consists of 14 residues. CDR1 and CDR2 (germline): MGHDK, SYGVNS. The CDR3 sequence is CASRGQGKTGELFF. CDR3 nucleotides: TGTGCCAGCAGAGGACAGGGGAAGACCGGGGAGCTGTTTTTT. Using reference TRBV25-1 and TRBJ2-2 for the parts outside the CDR3, the full variable domain is EADIYQTPRYLVIGTGKKITLECSQTMGHDKMYWYQQDPGMELHLIHYSYGVNSTEKGDLSSESTVSRIRTEHFPLTLESARPSHTSQYLCASRGQGKTGELFFGEGSRLTVL.

The chain joins TRBV12-3 or TRBV12-4 to TRBJ2-1; possible D gene TRBD2, 6 bases. The CDR3 consists of 14 residues. Trimming removed 7 bases at V and 6 bases at J, with 16 bases between. This CDR3 is CASKTGTWGNEQFF. The CDR3 DNA reads as TGTGCCAGCAAAACCGGGACTTGGGGCAATGAGCAGTTCTTC.

This clonotype was observed a few times. The rearrangement joins TRBV5-1 to TRBJ2-2, with TRBD2 matching over 8 bases. CDR3 length equals 14 residues. The V and J ends lost 5 bases and 7 bases, in that order; junction bases with no gene match: 7. Germline V gene sequence: CDR1 SGHRS, CDR2 YFSETQ. The CDR3 DNA reads TGCGCCAGCAGTCGGACTAGCTCTAACGGGGAGCTGTTTTTT. This codes for CASSRTSSNGELFF. Complete variable domain (other parts from reference TRBV5-1 and TRBJ2-2): KAGVTQTPRYLIKTRGQQVTLSCSPISGHRSVSWYQQTPGQGLQFLFEYFSETQRNKGNFPGRFSGRQFSNSRSEMNVSTLELGDSALYLCASSRTSSNGELFFGEGSRLTVL.

This clonotype was found a few times. V gene TRBV28 combines with J gene TRBJ1-2; D not certain. The germline V gene encodes CDR1 MDHEN and CDR2 SYDVKM. The CDR3 has 16 amino acids. V was trimmed by 6 bases and J by 0 bases, leaving 17 bases between them. In DNA, the CDR3 is TGTGCCAGCAGGGCGAGTGTTAACGACCCTAACTATGGCTACACCTTC. It is translated as CASRASVNDPNYGYTF.

This clonotype was observed a few times. V is TRBV7-9 and J is TRBJ2-7; 13 bases are shared with TRBD2. Trimming cost V 7 bases and J 7 bases; bases outside gene matches: 10. Germline values: CDR1 SEHNR, CDR2 FQNEAQ (reference sequence). The CDR3 is made up of 15 amino acids. The CDR3 loop is CASTLGLAGVMEQYF. DNA for the CDR3: TGTGCCAGCACCCTAGGACTAGCGGGGGTTATGGAGCAGTACTTC.

V usage is TRBV6-1 and J usage is TRBJ2-7; D uncertain. V gave up 1 base and J gave up 0 bases, with 10 bases separating them. The CDR3 sequence is 15 residues long. Germline V gives CDR1 MNHNS, CDR2 SASEGT. The CDR3 bases are TGTGCCAGCAGTGAAGGTCTCCTCCACTCCTACGAGCAGTACTTC. It translates to CASSEGLLHSYEQYF.

The genes are TRBV7-2 and TRBJ2-1; 7 nucleotides line up with TRBD2. This CDR3 region has 15 residues. CDR1 and CDR2 (germline): SGHTA, FQGNSA. J lost 2 bases, V lost 5 bases, and 6 bases had no gene match. The CDR3 bases are TGTGCCAGCAGCAGGTCTAGCGGAACCTACAATGAGCAGTTCTTC. Amino acids: CASSRSSGTYNEQFF.

This clonotype was recorded many times. The chain combines TRBV12-3 or TRBV12-4 with TRBJ2-7; TRBD2 agrees at 14 bases. Trimming cost V 6 bases and J 1 base; bases outside gene matches: 8. There are 17 residues in the CDR3. CDR3 amino acids: CASSLKTSGRESYEQYF. The CDR3 DNA is TGTGCCAGCAGCCTTAAGACTAGCGGGAGGGAATCCTACGAGCAGTACTTC.

Only a few counts were recorded for this clonotype. The chain is built from TRBV5-1 and TRBJ1-1; 7 positions agree with TRBD1. This CDR3 has 16 amino acids. J gave up 2 bases and V 1 base, and 8 bases lay outside the gene matches. From germline, CDR1 is SGHRS and CDR2 YFSETQ. The CDR3 region is CASSLPPQGTNTEAFF. DNA for the CDR3: TGCGCCAGCAGCTTGCCCCCACAGGGGACAAACACTGAAGCTTTCTTT.

The CDR3 loop reads CASSPGDDTEAFF. The CDR3 DNA reads TGCGCCAGCAGTCCCGGGGATGACACTGAAGCTTTCTTT. The chain is built from TRBV5-1 and TRBJ1-1; no firm D call. Germline lookup yields CDR1 SGHRS and CDR2 YFSETQ. V was pared by 5 bases and J by 3 bases, with 11 bases between. The CDR3 is made up of 13 amino acids. The variable domain in full, completed from reference TRBV5-1 and TRBJ1-1, reads KAGVTQTPRYLIKTRGQQVTLSCSPISGHRSVSWYQQTPGQGLQFLFEYFSETQRNKGNFPGRFSGRQFSNSRSEMNVSTLELGDSALYLCASSPGDDTEAFFGQGTRLTVV.

The table lists this clonotype with many counts. The chain employs TRBV5-6 and TRBJ1-1; 8 bases are shared with TRBD1. Germline CDR1 and CDR2: SGHDT and YYEEEE. The CDR3 is made up of 16 amino acids. Losses at the gene ends were 0 bases for V and 1 base for J; bases not matched to a gene: 5. CDR3 bases: TGTGCCAGCAGCTTGGGGACAGGGCGGGGGAACACTGAAGCTTTCTTT. Protein product: CASSLGTGRGNTEAFF.

A note on this clonotype: Here the CDR3 omits its conserved ending phenylalanine or tryptophan, so a read error is the likely source. The V call is TRBV9, the J call TRBJ2-3, with no clear D. Germline V CDR1 and CDR2: SGDLS, YYNGEE. This CDR3 contains 14 residues. Between the trimmed V and J ends, which lost 3 bases and 4 bases, there was a span of 12 bases. CDR3 region: CASSALSAPDTQYY. The CDR3, as DNA: TGTGCCAGCAGCGCCCTCAGCGCCCCAGATACGCAGTATTAT.

J is TRBJ1-1 and V is TRBV5-6, with D tentatively TRBD1 (6 bases). This CDR3 contains 14 residues. Germline lookup yields CDR1 SGHDT and CDR2 YYEEEE. V was cut by 8 bases and J by 3 bases, with 17 bases left in between. The CDR3 DNA reads TGTGCCAGTTGGAGGGGGGTTCTGGACACTGAAGCTTTCTTT. The encoded protein is CASWRGVLDTEAFF. Based on the CDR3 plus reference TRBV5-6 and TRBJ1-1, the full variable domain is DAGVTQSPTHLIKTRGQQVTLRCSPKSGHDTVSWYQQALGQGPQFIFQYYEEEERQRGNFPDRFSGHQFPNYSSELNVNALLLGDSALYLCASWRGVLDTEAFFGQGTRLTVV.

V gene TRBV29-1 combines with J gene TRBJ2-5; D may be TRBD1 (6 bases). The V gene lost 6 bases and the J gene lost 3 bases, with 11 bases spanning the gap. The CDR3 loop spans 12 amino acids. Germline CDR1 is SQVTM and CDR2 is ANQGSEA. The CDR3 here is CSVQSGEETQYF. In DNA form, the CDR3 reads TGCAGCGTCCAGTCAGGGGAAGAGACCCAGTACTTC.

The chain couples TRBV5-1 to TRBJ2-7; 7 bases are shared with TRBD2. Germline-derived CDR1 and CDR2 are SGHRS and YFSETQ. J was trimmed by 0 bases and V by 5 bases; bases with no gene match: 8. This CDR3 has 15 residues. The CDR3 protein is CASSSGGINSYEQYF. CDR3 nucleotide sequence: TGCGCCAGCAGTTCGGGAGGAATAAACTCCTACGAGCAGTACTTC.

In its sample, this clonotype was seen many times. The chain employs TRBV12-3 or TRBV12-4 and TRBJ1-1; TRBD1 matches 7 bases. The CDR3 is 17 residues long. The V gene end was trimmed by 5 bases and the J gene end by 1 base; junction bases not matched to a gene: 13. CDR3 nucleotide sequence: TGTGCCAGCAGTCTACAGGGGTTGCGAATGAAGAACACTGAAGCTTTCTTT. It is translated as CASSLQGLRMKNTEAFF.

This clonotype was observed a few times. CDR3 sequence (DNA): TGTGCCATCAAGGAATCTAACTATGGCTACACCTTC. Amino acid sequence: CAIKESNYGYTF. The rearrangement links TRBV10-3 to TRBJ1-2; unclear D gene. Germline V gene data show CDR1 as ENHRY and CDR2 as SYGVKD. The CDR3 is 12 amino acids. V lost 7 bases to trimming and J lost 0 bases, with 6 bases between them.